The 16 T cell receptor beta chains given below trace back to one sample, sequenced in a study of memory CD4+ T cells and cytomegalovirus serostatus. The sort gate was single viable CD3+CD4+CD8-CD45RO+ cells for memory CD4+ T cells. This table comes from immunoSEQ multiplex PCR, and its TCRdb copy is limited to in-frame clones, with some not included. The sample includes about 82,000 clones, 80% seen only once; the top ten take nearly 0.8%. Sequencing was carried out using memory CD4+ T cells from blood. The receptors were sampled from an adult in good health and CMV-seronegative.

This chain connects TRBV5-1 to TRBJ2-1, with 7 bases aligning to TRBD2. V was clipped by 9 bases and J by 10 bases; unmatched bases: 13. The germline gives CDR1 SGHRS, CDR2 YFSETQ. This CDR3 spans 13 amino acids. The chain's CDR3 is CATTAVGGREQFF. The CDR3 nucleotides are TGCGCCACCACAGCCGTCGGGGGGAGGGAGCAGTTCTTC.

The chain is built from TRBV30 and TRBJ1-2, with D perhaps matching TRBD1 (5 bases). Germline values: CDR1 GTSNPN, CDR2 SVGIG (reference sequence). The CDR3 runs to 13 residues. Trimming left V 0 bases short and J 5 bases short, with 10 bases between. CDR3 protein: CAWSVSRDYGYTF. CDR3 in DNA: TGTGCCTGGAGTGTAAGCAGGGATTATGGCTACACCTTC.

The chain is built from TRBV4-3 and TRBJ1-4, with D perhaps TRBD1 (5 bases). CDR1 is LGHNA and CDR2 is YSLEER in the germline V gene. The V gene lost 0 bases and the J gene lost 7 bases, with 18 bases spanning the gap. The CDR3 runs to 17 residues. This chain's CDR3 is CASSQDFSGLGVEKLFF. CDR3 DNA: TGCGCCAGCAGCCAAGATTTTTCGGGCTTGGGGGTTGAAAAACTGTTTTTT.

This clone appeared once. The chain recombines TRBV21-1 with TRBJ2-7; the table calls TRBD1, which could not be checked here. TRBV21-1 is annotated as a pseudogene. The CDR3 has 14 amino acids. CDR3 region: CATRRLPGIYEQYF. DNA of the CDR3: TGTGCCACGCGAAGACTCCCAGGGATCTACGAGCAGTACTTC.

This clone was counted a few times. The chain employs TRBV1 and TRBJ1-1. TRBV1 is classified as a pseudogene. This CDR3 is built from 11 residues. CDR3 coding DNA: TGCACCAGCAGCCAAGATGTGGGAGCTTTCTTT. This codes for CTSSQDVGAFF.

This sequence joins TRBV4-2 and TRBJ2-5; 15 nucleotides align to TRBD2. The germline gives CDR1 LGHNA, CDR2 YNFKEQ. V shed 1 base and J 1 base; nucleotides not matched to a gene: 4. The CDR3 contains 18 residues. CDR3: CASSQGTSGGASQETQYF. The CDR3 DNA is TGTGCCAGCAGCCAAGGGACTAGCGGGGGGGCTTCCCAAGAGACCCAGTACTTC.

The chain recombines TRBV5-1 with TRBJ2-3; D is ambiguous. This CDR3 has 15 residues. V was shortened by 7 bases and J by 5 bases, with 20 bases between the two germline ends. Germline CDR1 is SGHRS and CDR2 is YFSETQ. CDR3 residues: CASSSTPLREDTQYF. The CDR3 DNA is TGCGCCAGCTCCTCAACCCCCCTTAGAGAAGATACGCAGTATTTT.

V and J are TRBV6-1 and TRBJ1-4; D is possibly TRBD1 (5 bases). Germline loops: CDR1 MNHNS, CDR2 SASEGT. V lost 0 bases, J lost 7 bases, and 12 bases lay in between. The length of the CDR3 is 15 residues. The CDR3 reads CASSEAWGIGEKLFF. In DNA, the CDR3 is TGTGCCAGCAGTGAAGCGTGGGGGATCGGTGAAAAACTGTTTTTT.

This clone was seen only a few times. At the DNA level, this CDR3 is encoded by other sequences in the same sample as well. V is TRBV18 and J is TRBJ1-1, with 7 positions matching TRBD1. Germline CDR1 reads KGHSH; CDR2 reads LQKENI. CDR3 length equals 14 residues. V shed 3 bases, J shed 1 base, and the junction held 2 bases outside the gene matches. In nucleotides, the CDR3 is TGTGCCAGCTCACCTCAGGGGGGGAACACTGAAGCTTTCTTT. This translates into CASSPQGGNTEAFF.

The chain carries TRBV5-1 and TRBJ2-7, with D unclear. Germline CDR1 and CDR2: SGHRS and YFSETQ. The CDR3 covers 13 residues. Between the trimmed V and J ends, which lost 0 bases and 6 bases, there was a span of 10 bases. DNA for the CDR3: TGCGCCAGCAGCTTGGATAGGGCGGCCGAGCAGTACTTC. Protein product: CASSLDRAAEQYF.

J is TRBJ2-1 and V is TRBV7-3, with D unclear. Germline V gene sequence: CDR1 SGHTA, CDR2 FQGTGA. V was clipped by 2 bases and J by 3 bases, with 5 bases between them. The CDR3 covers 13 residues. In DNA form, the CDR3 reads TGTGCCAGCAGCTTACCCAGCTACAATGAGCAGTTCTTC. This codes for CASSLPSYNEQFF.

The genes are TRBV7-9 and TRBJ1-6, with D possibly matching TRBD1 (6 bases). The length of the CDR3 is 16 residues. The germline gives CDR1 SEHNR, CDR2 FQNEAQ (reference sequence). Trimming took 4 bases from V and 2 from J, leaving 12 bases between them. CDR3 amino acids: CASSSPRDTYNSPLHF. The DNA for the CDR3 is TGTGCCAGCAGCTCCCCCCGGGACACCTATAATTCACCCCTCCACTTT.

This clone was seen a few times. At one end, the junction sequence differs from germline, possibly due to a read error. CDR3 sequence (DNA): TGTGCCAGCAGCCCCGGTAGGAACCCTGAAGCTTTCTTT. It codes for CASSPGRNPEAFF. The V and J genes are TRBV5-4 and TRBJ1-1; no reliable D call. In germline, CDR1 is SGHNT, CDR2 YYREEE (reference sequence). CDR3 length: 13 residues.

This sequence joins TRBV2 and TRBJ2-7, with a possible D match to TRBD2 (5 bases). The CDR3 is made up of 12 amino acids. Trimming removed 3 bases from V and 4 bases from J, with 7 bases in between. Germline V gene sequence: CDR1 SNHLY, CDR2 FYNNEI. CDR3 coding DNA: TGTGCCAGCAGTGACGGAGGATACGAGCAGTACTTC. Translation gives CASSDGGYEQYF.

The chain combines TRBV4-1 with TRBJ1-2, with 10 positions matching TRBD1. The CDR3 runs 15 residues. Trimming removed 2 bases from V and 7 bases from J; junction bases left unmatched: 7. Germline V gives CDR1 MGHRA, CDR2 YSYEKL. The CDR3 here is CASSQLGGQGSGYTF. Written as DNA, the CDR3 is TGCGCCAGCAGCCAACTGGGGGGACAGGGGAGTGGCTACACCTTC.

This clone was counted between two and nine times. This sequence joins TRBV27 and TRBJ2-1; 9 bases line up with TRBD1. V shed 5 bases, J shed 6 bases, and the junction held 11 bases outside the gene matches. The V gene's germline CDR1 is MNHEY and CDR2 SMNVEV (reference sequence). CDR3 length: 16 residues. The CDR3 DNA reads TGTGCCAGCAGTCCATTGGGGACAGGGACGATCAATGAGCAGTTCTTC. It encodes CASSPLGTGTINEQFF.